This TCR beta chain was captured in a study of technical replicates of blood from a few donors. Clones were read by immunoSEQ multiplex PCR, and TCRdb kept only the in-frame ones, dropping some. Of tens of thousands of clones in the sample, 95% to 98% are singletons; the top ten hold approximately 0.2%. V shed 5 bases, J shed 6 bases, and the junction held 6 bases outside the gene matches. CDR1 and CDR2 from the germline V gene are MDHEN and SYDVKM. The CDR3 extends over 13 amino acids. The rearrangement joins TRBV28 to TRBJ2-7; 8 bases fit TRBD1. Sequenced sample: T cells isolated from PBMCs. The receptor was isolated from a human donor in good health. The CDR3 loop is CASSVQGAREQYF. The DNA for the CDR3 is TGTGCCAGCAGTGTCCAGGGGGCTCGCGAGCAGTACTTC.